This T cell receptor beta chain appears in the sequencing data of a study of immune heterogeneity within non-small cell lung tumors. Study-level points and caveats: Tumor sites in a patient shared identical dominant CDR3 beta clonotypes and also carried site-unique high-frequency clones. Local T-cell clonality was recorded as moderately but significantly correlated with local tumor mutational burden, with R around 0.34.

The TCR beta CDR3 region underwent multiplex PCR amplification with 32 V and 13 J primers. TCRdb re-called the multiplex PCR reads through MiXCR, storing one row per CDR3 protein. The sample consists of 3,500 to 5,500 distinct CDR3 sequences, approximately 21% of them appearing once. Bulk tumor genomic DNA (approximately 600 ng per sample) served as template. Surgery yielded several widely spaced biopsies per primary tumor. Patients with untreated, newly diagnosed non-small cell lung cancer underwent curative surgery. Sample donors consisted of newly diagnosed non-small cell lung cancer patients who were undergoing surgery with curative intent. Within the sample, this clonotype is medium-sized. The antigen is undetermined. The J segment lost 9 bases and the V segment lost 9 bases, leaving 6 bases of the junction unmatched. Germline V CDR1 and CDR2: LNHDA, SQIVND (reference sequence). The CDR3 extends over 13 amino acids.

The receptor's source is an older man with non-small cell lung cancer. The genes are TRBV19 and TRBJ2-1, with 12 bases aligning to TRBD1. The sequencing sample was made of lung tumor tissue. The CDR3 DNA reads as TGTGCCAGCAGGGACAGGGGGCGCCGTGAGCAGTTCTTC. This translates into CASRDRGRREQFF.